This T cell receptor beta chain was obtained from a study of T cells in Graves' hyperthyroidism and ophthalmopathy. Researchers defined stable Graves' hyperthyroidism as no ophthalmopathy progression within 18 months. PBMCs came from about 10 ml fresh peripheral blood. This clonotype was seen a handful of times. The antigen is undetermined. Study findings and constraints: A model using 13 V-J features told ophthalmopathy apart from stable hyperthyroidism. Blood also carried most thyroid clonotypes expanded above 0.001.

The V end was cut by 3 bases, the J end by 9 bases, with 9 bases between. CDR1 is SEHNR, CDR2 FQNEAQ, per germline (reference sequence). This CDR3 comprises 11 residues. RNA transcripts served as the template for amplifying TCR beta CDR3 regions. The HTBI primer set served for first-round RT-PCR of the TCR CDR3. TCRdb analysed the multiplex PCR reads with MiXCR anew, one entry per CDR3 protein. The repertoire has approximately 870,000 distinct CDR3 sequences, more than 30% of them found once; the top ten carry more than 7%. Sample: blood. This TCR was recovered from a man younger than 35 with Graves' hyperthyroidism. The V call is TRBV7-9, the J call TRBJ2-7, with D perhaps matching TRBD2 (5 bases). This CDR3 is CASSLGDRQYF. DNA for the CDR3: TGTGCCAGCAGCTTGGGAGACCGGCAGTACTTC. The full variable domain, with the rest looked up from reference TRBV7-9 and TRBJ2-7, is DTGVSQNPRHKITKRGQNVTFRCDPISEHNRLYWYRQTLGQGPEFLTYFQNEAQLEKSRLLSDRFSAERPKGSFSTLEIQRTEQGDSAMYLCASSLGDRQYFGPGTRLTVT.